This TCR beta chain derives from a study of T cell changes during pregnancy in multiple sclerosis. Generated by immunoSEQ multiplex PCR, the TCRdb table keeps only in-frame clones and is missing some. The data show approximately 100,000 clones, approximately 90% seen once. In germline, CDR1 is SGHTA, CDR2 FQGNSA. The CDR3 consists of 14 residues. Deletions cut 5 bases from V and 6 bases from J, with 15 bases between. The TCR originated in a female donor with multiple sclerosis, enrolled in a pregnancy study. J is TRBJ2-3 and V is TRBV7-2; D gene ambiguous. This specimen was peripheral blood, taken in the second trimester of pregnancy. The CDR3 sequence: CASSPSRVPDTQYF. As DNA, the CDR3 is TGTGCCAGCAGCCCTTCCCGCGTGCCCGATACGCAGTATTTT.